The 10 T cell receptor beta chains in this list originate from one sample, sequenced in a study of PD-1 blockade in classical Hodgkin lymphoma. The assay was immunoSEQ multiplex PCR, and TCRdb's table has in-frame clones only and misses some. The sample lists around 5,000 clones, 55% to 70% occurring once. All the patients suffered relapse after autologous stem cell transplantation, and brentuximab vedotin exposure differed. This specimen was peripheral blood mononuclear cells (PBMCs), taken at baseline. The receptors originated from a human donor with classical Hodgkin lymphoma.

This clone was picked up a small number of times. The chain is built from TRBV5-1 and TRBJ2-5, with 9 bases matching TRBD2. This CDR3 contains 17 residues. V shed 2 bases, J shed 2 bases, and the junction held 10 bases outside the gene matches. Germline assignment: CDR1 SGHRS and CDR2 YFSETQ. CDR3 DNA sequence: TGCGCCAGCAGCTTAACTCCTAGCGGGATAGGGCAAGAGACCCAGTACTTC. As protein: CASSLTPSGIGQETQYF.

The rearrangement uses TRBV7-2 and TRBJ1-6, with TRBD1 matching over 10 bases. Per the germline V gene, CDR1 is SGHTA and CDR2 is FQGNSA. The CDR3 is 13 amino acids. Unmatched junction bases numbered 7, after V lost 10 bases and J lost 10 bases. This chain's CDR3 is CATNRDRGSPLHF. The CDR3 DNA reads TGTGCCACGAACCGGGACAGGGGATCACCCCTCCACTTT.

The chain carries TRBV7-3 and TRBJ2-3, with 8 positions matching TRBD2. V dropped 1 base and J dropped 5; count of bases not matched to a gene: 11. The germline gives CDR1 SGHTA, CDR2 FQGTGA. The CDR3 extends over 17 amino acids. The CDR3 loop is CASSLNGRAGKRDTQYF. CDR3 nucleotides: TGTGCCAGCAGCTTAAACGGGAGGGCCGGGAAAAGAGATACGCAGTATTTT.

The chain uses TRBV29-1 and TRBJ1-2; 9 bases are shared with TRBD1. Germline V gives CDR1 SQVTM, CDR2 ANQGSEA. The CDR3 is 14 amino acids. Losses at the gene ends were 7 bases for V and 2 bases for J; bases not matched to a gene: 8. As DNA, the CDR3 is TGCAGCGCCACGGGGACAGGGCTAAACTATGGCTACACCTTC. As protein: CSATGTGLNYGYTF.

Turning to this clone: Other DNA sequences from this sample encode an identical CDR3 as well. This sequence joins TRBV6-1 and TRBJ1-2; tentative D call: TRBD1 (5 bases). Germline assignment: CDR1 MNHNS and CDR2 SASEGT. The CDR3 sequence is 12 residues long. V lost 4 bases and J lost 8, with 11 bases in between. Here the CDR3 DNA reads TGTGCCAGCAGTGTCCGGGACCGGGGCTACACCTTC. Translating it yields CASSVRDRGYTF.

This rearrangement joins TRBV5-1 to TRBJ2-7; 8 bases map to TRBD2. Germline assignment: CDR1 SGHRS and CDR2 YFSETQ. Trimming removed 4 bases from V and 6 bases from J; junction bases left unmatched: 12. CDR3 length: 15 amino acids. The CDR3: CASSMWGSTSGEQYF. As DNA, the CDR3 is TGCGCCAGCAGCATGTGGGGATCTACTAGCGGCGAGCAGTACTTC.

This chain joins TRBV5-1 and TRBJ2-7; D may be TRBD2 (5 bases). There are 13 residues in the CDR3. From germline, CDR1 is SGHRS and CDR2 YFSETQ. Trimming cost V 0 bases and J 2 bases, with 6 bases left between them. CDR3 sequence (DNA): TGCGCCAGCAGCTTGGAGAGGGCCTACGAGCAGTACTTC. Protein: CASSLERAYEQYF.

The V gene is TRBV10-3, the J gene TRBJ1-2, with TRBD1 as a possible D gene (5 bases). This CDR3 comprises 14 residues. Germline-derived CDR1 and CDR2 are ENHRY and SYGVKD. The V and J ends lost 6 bases and 3 bases respectively, with 14 bases between them. The DNA of the CDR3 is TGTGCCATCAGGGGGAGCAGGGCGGACTATGGCTACACCTTC. Translated, it gives CAIRGSRADYGYTF.

The V and J genes are TRBV2 and TRBJ2-1; 11 nucleotides line up with TRBD2. Germline lookup yields CDR1 SNHLY and CDR2 FYNNEI. The CDR3 sequence is 17 residues long. The trim removed 10 bases at V and 6 bases at J, leaving 17 bases unmatched. The CDR3 loop reads CATGRTSGPHTGNEQFF. DNA of the CDR3: TGTGCCACTGGACGGACTAGCGGGCCTCACACGGGCAATGAGCAGTTCTTC.

The rearrangement uses TRBV19 and TRBJ2-1; D possibly corresponds to TRBD2 (5 bases). This CDR3 has 15 residues. Germline V lookup: CDR1 LNHDA, CDR2 SQIVND (reference sequence). The V end lost 5 bases, the J end lost 1 base, and 12 bases lay between the germline ends. The DNA for the CDR3 is TGTGCCAGTAGTGCCACCCCGGGGTCCTACAATGAGCAGTTCTTC. It encodes CASSATPGSYNEQFF.